A single sample gave rise to the 13 T cell receptor beta chains below, sequenced in a study of CD8 T cells in ankylosing spondylitis. TCRdb redid the calling of the 5' RACE reads with MiXCR, one entry per CDR3 protein. The table includes approximately 260,000 distinct CDR3 sequences, 8.6% detected once. The source material was blood, either unsorted or a sorted T cell fraction (not recorded which). Every receptor here comes from a male donor with ankylosing spondylitis or in good health (not recorded which).

This clonotype was recorded at least ten times. The gene calls are TRBV19 and TRBJ1-3; TRBD1 is a possible D gene (6 bases). From germline, CDR1 is LNHDA and CDR2 SQIVND (reference sequence). The V and J ends lost 4 bases and 2 bases respectively, with 12 bases between them. CDR3 size: 15 residues. The CDR3 reads CASSRGHRPGNTIYF. CDR3 coding DNA: TGTGCCAGTAGTAGGGGACATCGACCTGGAAACACCATATATTTT.

There are a few counts of this clonotype. The rearrangement uses TRBV12-3 or TRBV12-4 and TRBJ1-5; D is perhaps TRBD1 (5 bases). The CDR3 extends over 15 amino acids. The V and J ends lost 6 bases and 7 bases respectively, with 19 bases between them. The CDR3 DNA reads as TGTGCCAGCAGCCCCGGGGGGGGAGGTGTCCAGCCCCAGCATTTT. This codes for CASSPGGGGVQPQHF.

This clonotype was recorded many times. The chain has TRBV6-5 and TRBJ1-2, with D uncertain. Per the germline V gene, CDR1 is MNHEY and CDR2 is SVGAGI. Trimming removed 0 bases from V and 7 bases from J, with 9 bases in between. There are 13 residues in the CDR3. CDR3 region: CASSYSDSGGYTF. DNA for the CDR3: TGTGCCAGCAGTTACTCAGACTCCGGTGGCTACACCTTC.

The sample holds many counts of this clonotype. The V call is TRBV7-2, the J call TRBJ2-3; D possibly corresponds to TRBD2 (5 bases). The V end was cut by 3 bases, the J end by 0 bases, with 10 bases between. This CDR3 region has 15 residues. Germline CDR1 reads SGHTA; CDR2 reads FQGNSA. For the CDR3, the DNA is TGTGCCAGCAGCTTCCTAGCTTTTAGCACAGATACGCAGTATTTT. Its translation is CASSFLAFSTDTQYF.

J is TRBJ2-1 and V is TRBV7-8; 11 bases align to TRBD2. After removal of 1 base from V and 2 bases from J, the junction contained 7 bases not matched to a gene. Germline V gives CDR1 SGHVS, CDR2 FQNEAQ. This CDR3 spans 18 amino acids. The CDR3 nucleotides are TGTGCCAGCAGCTTAGGTAGCGGGGGGGCTTTCACCTACAATGAGCAGTTCTTC. It is translated as CASSLGSGGAFTYNEQFF.

This clonotype came up many times. The chain uses TRBV20-1 and TRBJ2-3; tentatively, D is TRBD1 (6 bases). The germline V gene has CDR1 DFQATT and CDR2 SNEGSKA (reference sequence). CDR3 length: 15 amino acids. Trimming stripped 3 bases from V and 0 bases from J, with 13 bases between. As DNA, the CDR3 is TGCAGTGCTAGGTCTTTGGGGGCAAGCACAGATACGCAGTATTTT. Translation gives CSARSLGASTDTQYF.

Ten or more counts support this clonotype. The DNA of the CDR3 is TGCAGCGCCTCTTGGGGCGGAGGTCAGCCCCAGCATTTT. Translation: CSASWGGGQPQHF. V gene TRBV29-1 combines with J gene TRBJ1-5; possibly TRBD1 for D (5 bases). V gave up 7 bases and J gave up 6 bases, with 16 bases separating them. The V gene's germline CDR1 is SQVTM and CDR2 ANQGSEA. The length of the CDR3 is 13 residues.

This clonotype appeared many times. The chain employs TRBV2 and TRBJ2-2, with 10 nucleotides matching TRBD1. The V gene's germline CDR1 is SNHLY and CDR2 FYNNEI. Losses at the gene ends were 5 bases for V and 4 bases for J; bases not matched to a gene: 4. This CDR3 is built from 15 residues. The CDR3 spells CASSTGTGATGELFF. DNA for the CDR3: TGTGCCAGCAGTACCGGGACAGGGGCCACCGGGGAGCTGTTTTTT.

This clonotype has at least ten counts. V gene TRBV7-2 combines with J gene TRBJ2-3; D unresolved. This CDR3 is 15 amino acids long. Per germline, CDR1 SGHTA and CDR2 FQGNSA. V was shortened by 7 bases and J by 6 bases, with 20 bases between the two germline ends. The CDR3 loop reads CASTKQLFPRDTQYF. The CDR3 DNA sequence: TGTGCCAGCACCAAACAGCTCTTCCCGAGGGATACGCAGTATTTT.

This chain joins TRBV3-1 and TRBJ1-1; D call uncertain. V lost 4 bases, J lost 2 bases, and 11 bases lay in between. The CDR3 has 14 amino acids. CDR1 and CDR2 (germline): LGHDT, YNNKEL (reference sequence). The CDR3 reads CASSPRELNTEAFF. As DNA, the CDR3 is TGTGCCAGCAGCCCTCGGGAACTAAACACTGAAGCTTTCTTT.

This clonotype was found many times. The rearrangement links TRBV6-1 to TRBJ2-4; D is uncertain. V was clipped by 5 bases and J by 0 bases, with 14 bases between them. The CDR3 consists of 16 residues. CDR1 MNHNS and CDR2 SASEGT come from the germline V gene. In DNA form, the CDR3 reads TGTGCCAGCAGTCGGCAGGTGCTACTAGCCAAAAACATTCAGTACTTC. Translated, it gives CASSRQVLLAKNIQYF.

This clonotype was detected many times. The J gene is TRBJ2-1, the V gene TRBV5-1, with TRBD2 as a possible D gene (6 bases). The V and J ends lost 9 bases and 6 bases respectively, with 16 bases between them. Germline V lookup: CDR1 SGHRS, CDR2 YFSETQ. The CDR3 runs to 13 residues. The CDR3 reads CATGDSALNEQFF. DNA of the CDR3: TGCGCCACTGGGGACTCTGCCCTCAATGAGCAGTTCTTC.

This clonotype was seen ten or more times. The chain joins TRBV6-2 or TRBV6-3 to TRBJ1-1; D is perhaps TRBD1 (5 bases). This CDR3 is built from 14 residues. The V and J ends lost 6 bases and 5 bases respectively, with 16 bases between them. CDR1 MNHEY and CDR2 SVGEGT come from the germline V gene. The CDR3, as DNA: TGTGCCAGCAGCCTGACAGAGGTAGGGACTGAAGCTTTCTTT. Translation: CASSLTEVGTEAFF.